These 10 T cell receptor beta chains came from one sample sequenced in a study of CD8+ T cells in alopecia areata. Reverse transcribed after extraction, RNA yielded cDNA as the sequencing template. Repertoires were generated with immunoSEQ multiplex PCR, while TCRdb's copy carries only in-frame clones and drops some. This sample has under 95,000 clones; 70% to 80% occur once, and the top ten carry approximately 15%. Treatment described: oral pan-JAK inhibitor, 5-10 mg twice daily. The material was CD8+ T cells sorted from blood, obtained between weeks 44 and 45, from a patient treated with tofacitinib. The receptors shown here come from a human donor with alopecia areata.

The rearrangement joins TRBV4-1 to TRBJ2-5; D call uncertain. The CDR3 has 11 amino acids. Germline loops: CDR1 MGHRA, CDR2 YSYEKL. With 3 bases removed from V and 4 bases from J, the gap between germline ends came to 3 bases. In DNA form, the CDR3 reads TGCGCCAGCAGCCATCTAGAGACCCAGTACTTC. Translated: CASSHLETQYF.

The chain recombines TRBV11-2 with TRBJ1-2; D is possibly TRBD1 (6 bases). Germline-derived CDR1 and CDR2 are SGHAT and FQNNGV. Deletions cut 6 bases from V and 5 bases from J, with 16 bases between. The CDR3 has 14 residues. CDR3: CASRGPDSSYGYTF. CDR3 sequence (DNA): TGTGCCAGCAGGGGACCGGACAGTTCATATGGCTACACCTTC. Combining the CDR3 with reference TRBV11-2 and TRBJ1-2 gives the whole variable domain EAGVAQSPRYKIIEKRQSVAFWCNPISGHATLYWYQQILGQGPKLLIQFQNNGVVDDSQLPKDRFSAERLKGVDSTLKIQPAKLEDSAVYLCASRGPDSSYGYTFGSGTRLTVV.

This rearrangement joins TRBV2 to TRBJ1-5, with TRBD1 matching over 8 bases. CDR1 SNHLY and CDR2 FYNNEI come from the germline V gene. V gave up 2 bases and J gave up 2 bases; unmatched junction bases: 2. The CDR3 is made up of 15 amino acids. The CDR3 loop reads CASSEWGQGNQPQHF. Here the CDR3 DNA reads TGTGCCAGCAGTGAATGGGGACAGGGCAATCAGCCCCAGCATTTT.

The V call is TRBV5-8, the J call TRBJ1-1, with D uncertain. The CDR3 extends over 13 amino acids. Germline V lookup: CDR1 SGHTS, CDR2 YDEGEE. With 2 bases removed from V and 7 bases from J, the gap between germline ends came to 12 bases. The CDR3 loop is CASSFRSTDEAFF. DNA for the CDR3: TGTGCCAGCAGCTTTCGGAGCACAGATGAAGCTTTCTTT.

The V gene is TRBV4-1, the J gene TRBJ2-1; D gene ambiguous. This CDR3 has 15 amino acids. V was cut by 0 bases and J by 5 bases, with 11 bases left in between. The germline V gene has CDR1 MGHRA and CDR2 YSYEKL. The CDR3 loop reads CASSQDLDFNNEQFF. Here the CDR3 DNA reads TGCGCCAGCAGCCAAGATCTCGACTTTAACAATGAGCAGTTCTTC.

V gene TRBV14 combines with J gene TRBJ1-1, with D tentatively TRBD1 (5 bases). Trimming took off 1 base at V and 4 bases at J, with 10 bases between the two ends. Germline CDR1 SGHDN, CDR2 FVKESK. The CDR3 extends over 14 amino acids. CDR3 loop: CASSQVRRGTEAFF. The CDR3 DNA reads as TGTGCCAGCAGCCAAGTGCGGAGGGGCACTGAAGCTTTCTTT.

The gene calls are TRBV10-1 and TRBJ1-1; D gene ambiguous. The CDR3 is 13 amino acids. Germline lookup yields CDR1 WNHNN and CDR2 SYGVQD (reference sequence). V was cut by 2 bases and J by 3 bases, with 7 bases left in between. The CDR3 loop reads CASSEDGDTEAFF. The CDR3, as DNA: TGCGCCAGCAGTGAGGACGGGGACACTGAAGCTTTCTTT.

This clone has only one observation. For the CDR3, the DNA is TGTGCCACCAGCAAATACAACGGGGAGCTGTTTTTT. This gives the protein CATSKYNGELFF. The chain combines TRBV15 with TRBJ2-2; unclear D gene. V was cut by 4 bases and J by 7 bases, with 7 bases left in between. Per the germline V gene, CDR1 is LNHNV and CDR2 is YYDKDF (reference sequence). CDR3 length: 12 amino acids.

The gene calls are TRBV4-3 and TRBJ2-3; TRBD2 matches at 12 bases. Trimming removed 4 bases from V and 2 bases from J; junction bases left unmatched: 1. Germline-derived CDR1 and CDR2 are LGHNA and YSLEER. The CDR3 runs 15 residues. In DNA, the CDR3 is TGCGCCAGCAGCCCTAGCGGGGGGGCCACAGATACGCAGTATTTT. Translation gives CASSPSGGATDTQYF.

Only a few counts were recorded for this clone. The V call is TRBV29-1, the J call TRBJ1-2; D unresolved. The CDR3 is 13 residues long. V lost 3 bases and J 4 bases, leaving 12 bases between the germline ends. Germline CDR1 reads SQVTM; CDR2 reads ANQGSEA. Here the CDR3 DNA reads TGCAGCGTTGACGAGGGCGGAGCCTATGGCTACACCTTC. This sequence encodes CSVDEGGAYGYTF.